The 10 T cell receptor beta chains below were found in one sample sequenced in a study of human T cells and chemical hapten exposure (dated by TCRdb to about 2021). Libraries were prepared through RACE. This sample was sequenced with a NextSeq 500. TCRdb reworked the public reads: Q25 trimming with fastp, MiXCR clone assembly, productive beta chains retained. CDR3 protein duplicates are merged, each entry listing the most common genes and DNA. Here the sample has about 110,000 distinct CDR3 sequences; roughly 9% occur a single time. Approximately 2.8% of the sample comes from the top ten. The time point label on this specimen signifies: patch test 2, 6 weeks after DPC sensitization. In the paper's terms, the treatment or condition label means: therapeutic diphenylcyclopropenone sensitization with weekly scalp DPC. The sequencing used whole blood, collected in connection with sensitization to the hapten diphenylcyclopropenone (DPC). These TCRs come from a woman between 40 and 55 years old with alopecia areata. Some clones in this sample may be carry-over from other donors' samples.

V and J are TRBV6-6 and TRBJ2-1; TRBD1 matches at 7 bases. CDR3 length: 12 residues. The V and J ends lost 4 bases and 15 bases, in that order; junction bases with no gene match: 9. Germline V lookup: CDR1 MNHNY, CDR2 SVGAGI (reference sequence). The CDR3 spells CASSLSDRDRFF. As DNA, the CDR3 is TGTGCCAGCAGTTTGTCAGACAGGGATCGGTTCTTC.

The table lists this clonotype with a few counts. CDR3 sequence reads: CASSLGRSSPLHF. CDR3 nucleotides: TGTGCCAGCAGTTTGGGGCGATCATCACCCCTCCACTTT. The J gene is TRBJ1-6, the V gene TRBV28; tentatively, D is TRBD1 (5 bases). Germline CDR1 reads MDHEN; CDR2 reads SYDVKM. This CDR3 is 13 amino acids long. The V and J ends lost 3 bases and 10 bases respectively, with 10 bases between them.

The chain employs TRBV6-2 or TRBV6-3 and TRBJ1-1; D is unclear. Germline V gene lookup returns CDR1 MNHEY and CDR2 SVGEGT. Trimming removed 7 bases at V and 5 bases at J, with 14 bases between. The CDR3 covers 13 residues. The CDR3 sequence: CASTMLVTTEAFF. Written as DNA, the CDR3 is TGTGCCAGCACCATGTTAGTGACAACTGAAGCTTTCTTT.

This clonotype was seen ten or more times. The V and J genes are TRBV7-9 and TRBJ1-1; no clear D gene. Deletions cut 4 bases from V and 1 base from J, with 13 bases between. Germline CDR1 reads SEHNR; CDR2 reads FQNEAQ (reference sequence). CDR3 length: 15 residues. The CDR3 loop is CASSSRAVQNTEAFF. As DNA, the CDR3 is TGTGCCAGCAGCTCGAGAGCCGTTCAGAACACTGAAGCTTTCTTT.

At least ten counts were recorded for this clonotype. V usage is TRBV12-3 or TRBV12-4 and J usage is TRBJ1-5, with 7 bases identical to TRBD1. The CDR3 consists of 15 residues. The J segment lost 4 bases and the V segment lost 7 bases, leaving 10 bases of the junction unmatched. The CDR3: CASTPTGRRNQPQHF. DNA of the CDR3: TGTGCCAGCACCCCGACAGGGAGGAGAAATCAGCCCCAGCATTTT.

The chain links TRBV6-2 or TRBV6-3 to TRBJ2-5; perhaps TRBD1 as D (6 bases). Looked up from germline, CDR1 is MNHEY and CDR2 is SVGEGT. The CDR3 totals 15 residues. Trimming took off 2 bases at V and 0 bases at J, with 10 bases between the two ends. The CDR3 spells CASSYEGGYQETQYF. The CDR3 DNA follows: TGTGCCAGCAGTTACGAAGGGGGTTACCAAGAGACCCAGTACTTC.

The chain uses TRBV4-1 and TRBJ2-7; D is ambiguous. Germline CDR1 reads MGHRA; CDR2 reads YSYEKL. Deletions cut 0 bases from V and 1 base from J, with 7 bases between. This CDR3 is built from 14 residues. The chain's CDR3 is CASSQDPPSYEQYF. In DNA, the CDR3 is TGCGCCAGCAGCCAAGATCCACCATCCTACGAGCAGTACTTC.

This clonotype was recorded at least ten times. The rearrangement links TRBV28 to TRBJ2-5; 11 nucleotides align to TRBD2. CDR3 size: 16 residues. The V gene's germline CDR1 is MDHEN and CDR2 SYDVKM. Trimming at V came to 6 bases and at J to 0 bases, leaving 6 bases not matched to a gene. The CDR3 region has the DNA TGTGCCAGCAGCGGGGGGACTAGCGGCTACCAAGAGACCCAGTACTTC. Its translation is CASSGGTSGYQETQYF.

This clonotype was seen at least ten times. The chain recombines TRBV11-2 with TRBJ2-3, with 9 bases lining up with TRBD2. After removal of 3 bases from V and 3 bases from J, the junction contained 7 bases not matched to a gene. From germline, CDR1 is SGHAT and CDR2 FQNNGV. The CDR3 is 16 amino acids. The chain's CDR3 is CASSFRGGGATDTQYF. Written as DNA, the CDR3 is TGTGCCAGCAGCTTCCGTGGCGGGGGGGCAACAGATACGCAGTATTTT. Supplemented by reference TRBV11-2 and TRBJ2-3, the full variable domain reads EAGVAQSPRYKIIEKRQSVAFWCNPISGHATLYWYQQILGQGPKLLIQFQNNGVVDDSQLPKDRFSAERLKGVDSTLKIQPAKLEDSAVYLCASSFRGGGATDTQYFGPGTRLTVL.

The chain employs TRBV7-9 and TRBJ1-1, with 8 nucleotides matching TRBD1. Germline-derived CDR1 and CDR2 are SEHNR and FQNEAQ (reference sequence). V lost 5 bases, J lost 4 bases, and 3 bases stayed unmatched. The CDR3 totals 13 residues. In DNA, the CDR3 is TGTGCCAGCAGCCGACAGGGGAGCACTGAAGCTTTCTTT. Translating it yields CASSRQGSTEAFF.